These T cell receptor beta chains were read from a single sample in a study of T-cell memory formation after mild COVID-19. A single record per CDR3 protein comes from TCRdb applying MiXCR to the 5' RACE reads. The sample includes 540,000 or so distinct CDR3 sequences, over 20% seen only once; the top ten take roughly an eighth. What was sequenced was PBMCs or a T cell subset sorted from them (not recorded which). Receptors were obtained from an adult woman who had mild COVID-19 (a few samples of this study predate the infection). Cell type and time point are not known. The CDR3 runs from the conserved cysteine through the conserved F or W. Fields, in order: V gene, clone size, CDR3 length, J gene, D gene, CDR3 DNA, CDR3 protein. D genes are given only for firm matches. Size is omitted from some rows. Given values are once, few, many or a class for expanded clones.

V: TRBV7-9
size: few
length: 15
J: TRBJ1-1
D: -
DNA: TGTGCCAGCAGCTTAAACACGGGAGGGGGCACTGAAGCTTTCTTT
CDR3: CASSLNTGGGTEAFF

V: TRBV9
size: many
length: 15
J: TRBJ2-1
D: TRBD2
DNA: TGTGCCAGCAGCGTAGGGACTAGCGGCTACAATGAGCAGTTCTTC
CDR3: CASSVGTSGYNEQFF

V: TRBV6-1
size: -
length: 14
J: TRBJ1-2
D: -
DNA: TGTGCCAGCAGTAACCCGCAGGGATTTGGTGGCTACACCTTC
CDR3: CASSNPQGFGGYTF

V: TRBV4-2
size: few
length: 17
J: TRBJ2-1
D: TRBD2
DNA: TGTGCCAGCAGCCGACTAGGCGGTAGCGGGGGGCAAGGGGAGCAGTTCTTC
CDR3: CASSRLGGSGGQGEQFF

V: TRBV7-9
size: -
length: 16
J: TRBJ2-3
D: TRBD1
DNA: TGTGCCAGCAGCGATCTGGGACAGGGGAAGACAGATACGCAGTATTTT
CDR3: CASSDLGQGKTDTQYF

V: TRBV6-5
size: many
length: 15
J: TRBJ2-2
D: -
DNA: TGTGCCAGCAGTTACCGGGGGCGCAACACCGGGGAGCTGTTTTTT
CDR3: CASSYRGRNTGELFF

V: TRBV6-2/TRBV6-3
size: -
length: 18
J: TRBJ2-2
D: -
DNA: TGTGCCAGCAGAAGCCGAAAGACCCGGACTCCCTCCCACGGGGAGCTGTTTTTT
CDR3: CASRSRKTRTPSHGELFF

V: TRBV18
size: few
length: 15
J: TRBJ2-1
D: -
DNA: TGTGCCAGCTCACCATCCGCAGGAGCCTACAATGAGCAGTTCTTC
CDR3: CASSPSAGAYNEQFF

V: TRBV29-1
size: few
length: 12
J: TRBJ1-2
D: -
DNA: TGCAGCGTTGAAGAACAGTCTTATGGCTACACCTTC
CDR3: CSVEEQSYGYTF

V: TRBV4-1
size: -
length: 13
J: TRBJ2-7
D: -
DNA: TGCGCCAGCAGCCAAGCTAGGGACCACGAGCAGTACTTC
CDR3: CASSQARDHEQYF

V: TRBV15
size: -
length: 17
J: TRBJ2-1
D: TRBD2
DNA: TGTGCCACCAGTGGCAATCCGGGACTAGCGGGGTACAATGAGCAGTTCTTC
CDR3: CATSGNPGLAGYNEQFF